This TCR beta chain was captured in a study of CD8 T cells in Susac syndrome. With random hexamers, reverse transcription was performed on about 0.5 to 1 ug of RNA. MiXCR was run by TCRdb on the immunoSEQ multiplex PCR reads, yielding one entry per CDR3 protein. The table shows about 140,000 distinct CDR3 sequences, with roughly 94% occurring only once. The CDR3 consists of 17 residues. CDR1 and CDR2 (germline): MDHEN, SYDVKM. Trimming cost V 4 bases and J 2 bases, with 21 bases left between them. This sequence was found in a human donor in good health. The sequencing input was CD8+ T cells from PBMCs. V usage is TRBV28 and J usage is TRBJ2-7; TRBD2 might be the D (6 bases). DNA of the CDR3: TGTGCCAGCAGTTCGGACGGTGTGGTCGGGAGCCCCTACGAGCAGTACTTC. This gives the protein CASSSDGVVGSPYEQYF.